This T cell receptor (beta chain) appears in the sequencing data of a study of vaccination and CD4 T cells after COVID-19. About the study: The authors used overlapping spike peptides from SARS-CoV-2, HCoV-NL63, HCoV-OC43 and HCoV-229E to stimulate cells.

With the Oncomine TCR Beta short-read assay, DNA from cultured CD4+ T cells was sequenced. Cultured CD4+ T cells were the source of extracted genomic DNA. Via MiXCR, TCRdb re-called the PCR reads, giving one row per CDR3 protein. The data show about 20,000 distinct CDR3 sequences, with 38% seen just once and approximately 17% held by the top ten. Comment on this clonotype: Its antigen remains unidentified.

Noted treatment: roughly 10-day PBMC culture with coronavirus spike peptide pools or control peptides (ViraFEST assay). Cells received half-medium changes with fresh IL-2 medium on days 3 and 7. This specimen consisted of CD4+ T cells from blood, cultured in vitro, obtained before SARS-CoV-2 vaccination. The sequence derives from a human donor who received a COVID-19 vaccine.

The CDR3 DNA is TGCAGCGTTGTACCAGGGTCTGGAAACACCATATATTTT. Translation gives CSVVPGSGNTIYF. The chain couples TRBV29-1 to TRBJ1-3, with D maybe TRBD1 (5 bases). Germline CDR1 SQVTM, CDR2 ANQGSEA. Trimming removed 4 bases at V and 1 base at J, with 8 bases between. This CDR3 region has 13 residues.